This T cell receptor (beta chain) was captured by sequencing in a study of molecular identifiers for immune sequencing clone quantification. Points from the study as a whole: Single-cell amounts of spiked Jurkat TCR RNA were reportedly detectable among about a million naive cells.

This clonotype was detected many times. Its antigen is undetermined. The junction departs from germline at one end; a sequencing error may be responsible. Previously described methods with listed TCR primers produced the bulk TCR libraries. TCRdb processed the PCR reads anew with MiXCR; each CDR3 protein has one entry. This sample has about half a million distinct CDR3 sequences, with 20% to 25% found just once. Naive CD8 library inputs spanned roughly 17,000 to 1,100,000 sorted cells and 10%, 30% or 50% RNA. This CDR3 has 12 amino acids. CDR1 and CDR2 from the germline V gene are MGHRA and YSYEKL. This chain joins TRBV4-1 and TRBJ1-1, with unresolved D. Sample: naive CD8+ T cells from blood, with Jurkat cell RNA spiked in. Subset: FACS-sorted CD8+CD4-CCR7+CD45RA+ naive T cells. The TCR sequence derives from a human donor in good health. Some libraries in this study had Jurkat cell RNA spiked in. CDR3 nucleotide sequence: TGTGCCAGCAGCCAGGTGAACACTGAAGCTTTCTTT. It is translated as CASSQVNTEAFF.